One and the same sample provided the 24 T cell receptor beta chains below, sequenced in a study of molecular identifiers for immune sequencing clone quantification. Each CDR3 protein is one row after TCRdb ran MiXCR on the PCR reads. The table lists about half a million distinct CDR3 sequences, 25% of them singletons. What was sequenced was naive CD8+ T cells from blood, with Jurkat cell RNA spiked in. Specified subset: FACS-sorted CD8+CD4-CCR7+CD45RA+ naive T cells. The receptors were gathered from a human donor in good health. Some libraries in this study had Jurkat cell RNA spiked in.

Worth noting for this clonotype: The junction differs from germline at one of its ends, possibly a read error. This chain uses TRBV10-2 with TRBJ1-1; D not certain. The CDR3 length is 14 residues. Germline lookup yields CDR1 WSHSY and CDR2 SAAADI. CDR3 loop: CASGDPLFGTEAFF. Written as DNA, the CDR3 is TGCGCCAGCGGTGATCCCCTATTCGGCACTGAAGCTTTCTTT.

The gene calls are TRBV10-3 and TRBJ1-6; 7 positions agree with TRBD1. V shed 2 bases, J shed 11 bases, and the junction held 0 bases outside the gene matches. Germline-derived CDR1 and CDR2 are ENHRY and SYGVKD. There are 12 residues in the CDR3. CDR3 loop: CAISEGQAPLHF. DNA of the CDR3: TGTGCCATCAGTGAGGGACAGGCACCCCTCCACTTT.

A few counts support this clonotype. The CDR3 loop is CAWSSRDKTYEQYF. The CDR3 DNA follows: TGTGCCTGGAGTTCCCGGGACAAGACCTACGAGCAGTACTTC. This rearrangement joins TRBV30 to TRBJ2-7; possibly TRBD1 for D (6 bases). Germline V gives CDR1 GTSNPN, CDR2 SVGIG (reference sequence). This CDR3 is 14 amino acids long. Trimming left V 2 bases short and J 2 bases short, with 13 bases between. Using reference TRBV30 and TRBJ2-7 for the parts outside the CDR3, the full variable domain is SQTIHQWPATLVQPVGSPLSLECTVEGTSNPNLYWYRQAAGRGLQLLFYSVGIGQISSEVPQNLSASRPQDRQFILSSKKLLLSDSGFYLCAWSSRDKTYEQYFGPGTRLTVT.

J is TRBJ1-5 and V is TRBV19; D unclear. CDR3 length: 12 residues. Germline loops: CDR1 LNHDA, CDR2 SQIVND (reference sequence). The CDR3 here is CAASSGNQPQHF. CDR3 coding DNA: TGTGCGGCGTCGTCGGGCAATCAGCCCCAGCATTTT.

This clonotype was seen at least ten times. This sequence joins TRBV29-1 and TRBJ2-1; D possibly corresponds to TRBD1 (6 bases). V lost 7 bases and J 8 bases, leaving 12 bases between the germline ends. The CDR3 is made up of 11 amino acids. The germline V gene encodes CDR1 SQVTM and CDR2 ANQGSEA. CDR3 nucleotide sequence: TGCAGCGAAATCAGGGGATATGAGCAGTTCTTC. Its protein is CSEIRGYEQFF.

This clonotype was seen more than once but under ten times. The CDR3 region is CSARLATSTDTQYF. In DNA form, the CDR3 reads TGCAGTGCTAGACTAGCAACCAGCACAGATACGCAGTATTTT. The V call is TRBV20-1, the J call TRBJ2-3, with a possible D match to TRBD2 (5 bases). Germline V gene sequence: CDR1 DFQATT, CDR2 SNEGSKA (reference sequence). V was clipped by 2 bases and J by 0 bases, with 9 bases between them. This CDR3 is built from 14 residues.

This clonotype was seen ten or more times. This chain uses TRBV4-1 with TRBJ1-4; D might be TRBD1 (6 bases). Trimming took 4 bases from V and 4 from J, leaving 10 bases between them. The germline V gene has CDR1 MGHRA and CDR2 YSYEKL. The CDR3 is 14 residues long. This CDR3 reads CASSPRDINEKLFF. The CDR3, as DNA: TGCGCCAGCAGCCCCCGGGACATTAATGAAAAACTGTTTTTT.

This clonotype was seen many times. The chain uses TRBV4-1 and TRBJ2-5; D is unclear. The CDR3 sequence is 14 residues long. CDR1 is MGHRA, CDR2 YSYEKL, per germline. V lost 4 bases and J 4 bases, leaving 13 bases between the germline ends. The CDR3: CASSPHPYVETQYF. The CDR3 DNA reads TGCGCCAGCAGCCCCCATCCGTATGTAGAGACCCAGTACTTC.

The CDR3 loop is CASSIGYGSGQYF. CDR3 sequence (DNA): TGTGCCAGTAGTATAGGGTACGGGAGCGGGCAGTACTTC. The rearrangement links TRBV19 to TRBJ2-7; D possibly corresponds to TRBD2 (6 bases). V lost 1 base and J lost 9, with 13 bases in between. The CDR3 has 13 amino acids. Germline V CDR1 and CDR2: LNHDA, SQIVND (reference sequence).

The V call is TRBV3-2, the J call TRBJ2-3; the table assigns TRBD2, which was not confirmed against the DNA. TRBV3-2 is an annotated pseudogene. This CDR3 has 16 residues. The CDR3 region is CASSQDTSRHTDTQYF. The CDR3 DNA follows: TGTGCCAGCAGCCAAGATACTAGCAGACACACAGATACGCAGTATTTT.

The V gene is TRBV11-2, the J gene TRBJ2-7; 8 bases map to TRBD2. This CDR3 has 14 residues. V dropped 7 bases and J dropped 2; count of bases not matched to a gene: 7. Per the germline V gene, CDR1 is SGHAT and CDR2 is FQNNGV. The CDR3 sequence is CASTRLARTYEQYF. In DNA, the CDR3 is TGTGCCAGCACCAGACTAGCGAGAACCTACGAGCAGTACTTC.

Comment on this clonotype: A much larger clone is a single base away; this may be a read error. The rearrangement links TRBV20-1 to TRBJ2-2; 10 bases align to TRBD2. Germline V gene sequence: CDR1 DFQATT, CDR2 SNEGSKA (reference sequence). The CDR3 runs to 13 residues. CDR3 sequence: CSPRSSGGWELFF. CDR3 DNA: TGCAGTCCTAGATCTAGCGGGGGCTGGGAGCTGTTTTTT.

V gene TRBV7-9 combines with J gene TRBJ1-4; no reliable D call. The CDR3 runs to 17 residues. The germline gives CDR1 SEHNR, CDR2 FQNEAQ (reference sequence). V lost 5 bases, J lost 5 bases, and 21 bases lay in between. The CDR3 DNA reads TGTGCCAGCAGCCCTATCGGAGATTGGGAACAGAATGAAAAACTGTTTTTT. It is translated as CASSPIGDWEQNEKLFF.

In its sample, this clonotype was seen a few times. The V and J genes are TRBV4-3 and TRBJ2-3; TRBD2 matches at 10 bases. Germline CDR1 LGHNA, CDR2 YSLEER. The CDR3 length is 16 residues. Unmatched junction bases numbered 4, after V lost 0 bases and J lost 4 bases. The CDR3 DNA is TGCGCCAGCAGCCAAGAATTAGCGGGGGGTTCAGATACGCAGTATTTT. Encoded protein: CASSQELAGGSDTQYF.

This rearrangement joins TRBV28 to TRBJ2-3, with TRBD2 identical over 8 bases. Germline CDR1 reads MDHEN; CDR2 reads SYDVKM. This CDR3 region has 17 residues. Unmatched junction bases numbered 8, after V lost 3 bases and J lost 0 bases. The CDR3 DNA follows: TGTGCCAGCAGTTTGGGCCCCGGACTAGCAAGCACAGATACGCAGTATTTT. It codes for CASSLGPGLASTDTQYF.

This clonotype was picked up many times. CDR3 bases: TGTGCCAGCAGTCCCAGGGTCCACACCGGGGAGCTGTTTTTT. Its translation: CASSPRVHTGELFF. This chain connects TRBV2 to TRBJ2-2; a possible D gene is TRBD1 (5 bases). V lost 5 bases to trimming and J lost 3 bases, with 10 bases between them. The CDR3 covers 14 residues. Per the germline V gene, CDR1 is SNHLY and CDR2 is FYNNEI.

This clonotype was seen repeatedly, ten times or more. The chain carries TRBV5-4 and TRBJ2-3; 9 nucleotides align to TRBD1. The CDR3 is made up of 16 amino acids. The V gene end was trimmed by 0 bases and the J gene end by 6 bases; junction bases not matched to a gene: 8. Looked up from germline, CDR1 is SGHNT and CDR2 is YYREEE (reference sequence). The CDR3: CASSLGRTGVADTQYF. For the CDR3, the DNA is TGTGCCAGCAGCTTGGGTAGGACAGGGGTGGCGGATACGCAGTATTTT.

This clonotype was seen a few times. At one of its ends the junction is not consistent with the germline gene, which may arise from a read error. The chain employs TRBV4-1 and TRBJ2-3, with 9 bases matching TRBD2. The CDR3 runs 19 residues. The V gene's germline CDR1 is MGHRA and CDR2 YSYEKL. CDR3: CASSQGIHRLAEYTYTQYF. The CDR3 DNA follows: TGCGCCAGCAGCCAAGGCATCCATAGACTAGCGGAATACACATATACGCAGTATTTT.

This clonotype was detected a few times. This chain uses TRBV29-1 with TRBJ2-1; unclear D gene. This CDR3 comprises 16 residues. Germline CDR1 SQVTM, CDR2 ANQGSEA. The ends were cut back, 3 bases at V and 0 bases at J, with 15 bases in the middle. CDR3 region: CSVDGLAPSSYNEQFF. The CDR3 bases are TGCAGCGTTGACGGTTTAGCCCCCAGCTCCTACAATGAGCAGTTCTTC.

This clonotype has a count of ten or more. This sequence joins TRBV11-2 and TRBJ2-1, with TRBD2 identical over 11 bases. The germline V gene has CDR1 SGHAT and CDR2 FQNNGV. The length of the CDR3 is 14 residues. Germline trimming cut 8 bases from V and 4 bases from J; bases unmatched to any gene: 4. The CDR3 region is CASGGLADYNEQFF. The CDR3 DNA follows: TGTGCCAGCGGGGGACTAGCGGATTACAATGAGCAGTTCTTC.

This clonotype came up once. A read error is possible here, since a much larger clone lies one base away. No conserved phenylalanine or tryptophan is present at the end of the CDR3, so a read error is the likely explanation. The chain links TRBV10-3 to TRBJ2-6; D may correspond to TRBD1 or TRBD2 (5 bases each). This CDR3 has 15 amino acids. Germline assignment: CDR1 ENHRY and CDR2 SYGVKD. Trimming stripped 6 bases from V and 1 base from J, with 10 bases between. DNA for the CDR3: TGTGCCATCAGCGGTGGGGGATCTGGGGCCAACGTCCTGACTCTC. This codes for CAISGGGSGANVLTL.

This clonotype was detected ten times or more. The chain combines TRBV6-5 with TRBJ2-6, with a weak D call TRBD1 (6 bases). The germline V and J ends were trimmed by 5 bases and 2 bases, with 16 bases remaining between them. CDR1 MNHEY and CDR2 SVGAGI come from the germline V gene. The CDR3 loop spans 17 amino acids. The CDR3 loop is CASSPPGSGAGANVLTF. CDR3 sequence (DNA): TGTGCCAGCAGTCCGCCGGGTTCAGGGGCTGGGGCCAACGTCCTGACTTTC.

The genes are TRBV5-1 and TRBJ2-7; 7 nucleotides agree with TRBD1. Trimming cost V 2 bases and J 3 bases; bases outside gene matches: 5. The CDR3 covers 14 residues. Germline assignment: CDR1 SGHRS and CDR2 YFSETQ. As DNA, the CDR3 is TGCGCCAGCAGCTTTGAAGCAGGGGGCTACGAGCAGTACTTC. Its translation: CASSFEAGGYEQYF.

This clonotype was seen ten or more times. CDR3: CAISEPTGPDTQYF. The CDR3 coding sequence is TGTGCCATCAGTGAGCCGACAGGGCCAGATACGCAGTATTTT. The V and J genes are TRBV10-3 and TRBJ2-3; 7 bases align to TRBD1. This CDR3 has 14 residues. Per the germline V gene, CDR1 is ENHRY and CDR2 is SYGVKD. The V gene end was trimmed by 2 bases and the J gene end by 4 bases; junction bases not matched to a gene: 3.